The source of this T cell receptor (beta chain) is a study of identical twins. Study-level results: Beta clonotypes that were abundant in cord blood contained fewer insertions, a pattern absent from memory repertoires.

Unique molecular identifiers were present on the cDNA, which also gained a universal primer site by template switching. One entry per CDR3 protein, called by TCRdb with MiXCR from the 5' RACE reads. The sample yields 240,000 or so distinct CDR3 sequences, approximately 10% seen once. This clonotype was recorded a few times. As yet, its antigen is unknown. Germline lookup yields CDR1 SGHVS and CDR2 FQNEAQ. CDR3 length equals 14 residues. The V gene lost 0 bases and the J gene lost 9 bases, with 12 bases spanning the gap. This chain connects TRBV7-8 to TRBJ2-1; maybe TRBD2 (5 bases). Sequences were obtained from memory T cells sorted from blood. The receptor's source is a man between 50 and 59 years old in good health. CDR3 loop: CASSLARDYGEQFF. The CDR3 region has the DNA TGTGCCAGCAGCTTAGCGAGGGATTACGGTGAGCAGTTCTTC.